These 14 T cell receptor beta chains share one sample of origin, sequenced in a study of shared clonotypes between healthy human individuals. The assay was immunoSEQ multiplex PCR, and TCRdb's table has in-frame clones only and misses some. Among over 2,000,000 clones listed, roughly 95% were seen once. The naive CD8 subset, CD45RO-negative cells positively selected for CCR7, excluded terminally differentiated effector memory CD45RA+ cells. Sequenced sample: naive CD8+ T cells from PBMCs. The receptors stem from a man in his late teens or twenties in good health. Some clones in this sample may be carry-over from other donors' samples.

The chain has TRBV7-9 and TRBJ2-5, with D tentatively TRBD2 (6 bases). CDR1 and CDR2 from the germline V gene are SEHNR and FQNEAQ (reference sequence). The CDR3 contains 13 residues. Trimming removed 5 bases from V and 6 bases from J, with 13 bases in between. The DNA for the CDR3 is TGTGCCAGCAGCCCCGGGGGAGGACAGACCCAGTACTTC. Its protein is CASSPGGGQTQYF.

The sample holds one count of this clone. The chain recombines TRBV27 with TRBJ2-3; D not certain. CDR1 and CDR2 (germline): MNHEY, SMNVEV (reference sequence). The V and J ends lost 6 bases and 5 bases respectively, with 18 bases between them. This CDR3 spans 15 amino acids. The CDR3 loop is CASSQTAMVVDTQYF. CDR3 in DNA: TGTGCCAGCAGCCAGACTGCCATGGTCGTAGATACGCAGTATTTT.

The V gene is TRBV18, the J gene TRBJ1-1; 7 bases are a match to TRBD1. The length of the CDR3 is 16 residues. After removal of 6 bases from V and 1 base from J, the junction contained 11 bases not matched to a gene. The germline V gene encodes CDR1 KGHSH and CDR2 LQKENI. CDR3 loop: CASSRYTGTANTEAFF. The CDR3 DNA reads as TGTGCCAGCTCGCGCTATACCGGGACAGCGAACACTGAAGCTTTCTTT.

As DNA, the CDR3 is TGTGCCAGCAGTTACCTAGGACTAGCGGGACCCCACGAGCAGTACTTC. It yields the protein CASSYLGLAGPHEQYF. The V call is TRBV6-5, the J call TRBJ2-7; the match to TRBD2 covers 12 bases. Trimming cost V 2 bases and J 5 bases; bases outside gene matches: 7. Germline V gives CDR1 MNHEY, CDR2 SVGAGI. The CDR3 length is 16 residues.

This clone was found once. J is TRBJ1-1 and V is TRBV28; tentative D call: TRBD1 (5 bases). This CDR3 spans 14 amino acids. Germline values: CDR1 MDHEN, CDR2 SYDVKM. Trimming took 6 bases from V and 2 from J, leaving 13 bases between them. This CDR3 reads CASRNRDGNTEAFF. CDR3 bases: TGTGCCAGCAGAAACCGGGACGGAAACACTGAAGCTTTCTTT.

The chain recombines TRBV11-2 with TRBJ2-7, with D perhaps TRBD2 (6 bases). The V end lost 3 bases, the J end lost 2 bases, and 11 bases lay between the germline ends. CDR3 length: 14 amino acids. Germline V gene sequence: CDR1 SGHAT, CDR2 FQNNGV. This CDR3 reads CASSFGGMTYEQYF. CDR3 nucleotides: TGTGCCAGCAGCTTTGGCGGGATGACCTACGAGCAGTACTTC. Together with reference TRBV11-2 and TRBJ2-7, the CDR3 gives the full variable domain: EAGVAQSPRYKIIEKRQSVAFWCNPISGHATLYWYQQILGQGPKLLIQFQNNGVVDDSQLPKDRFSAERLKGVDSTLKIQPAKLEDSAVYLCASSFGGMTYEQYFGPGTRLTVT.

The CDR3: CASSHDSRRGEAFF. CDR3 nucleotide sequence: TGTGCCAGCAGCCACGACAGCCGGCGGGGGGAAGCTTTCTTT. The V and J genes are TRBV28 and TRBJ1-1; tentative D call: TRBD1 (5 bases). The length of the CDR3 is 14 residues. Germline-derived CDR1 and CDR2 are MDHEN and SYDVKM. V gave up 6 bases and J gave up 8 bases, with 19 bases separating them.

V and J are TRBV2 and TRBJ1-2; D perhaps matches TRBD1 (5 bases). This CDR3 region has 15 residues. Trimming shortened V by 6 bases and J by 3 bases, and 17 bases separated the two germline ends. Germline V gives CDR1 SNHLY, CDR2 FYNNEI. The CDR3 spells CASSYPGGEDYGYTF. The CDR3 region has the DNA TGTGCCAGCAGCTATCCCGGGGGGGAGGACTATGGCTACACCTTC.

This clone was seen only once. The sample contains more than one DNA sequence encoding this CDR3. This chain uses TRBV9 with TRBJ1-5; tentative D call: TRBD1 (5 bases). With 0 bases removed from V and 3 bases from J, the gap between germline ends came to 7 bases. In germline, CDR1 is SGDLS, CDR2 YYNGEE. The CDR3 length is 14 residues. As DNA, the CDR3 is TGTGCCAGCAGCGTAGGGGGGGACAATCAGCCCCAGCATTTT. Its protein product is CASSVGGDNQPQHF.

The chain uses TRBV7-6 and TRBJ2-7, with 7 nucleotides matching TRBD2. The CDR3 has 13 residues. The germline gives CDR1 SGHVS, CDR2 FNYEAQ. Germline trimming cut 0 bases from V and 6 bases from J; bases unmatched to any gene: 2. CDR3 protein: CASSLASGGEQYF. CDR3 nucleotides: TGTGCCAGCAGCTTAGCCTCGGGAGGCGAGCAGTACTTC.

V is TRBV7-6 and J is TRBJ1-1; D gene unclear. The ends were cut back, 5 bases at V and 0 bases at J, with 16 bases in the middle. This CDR3 region has 16 residues. From germline, CDR1 is SGHVS and CDR2 FNYEAQ. CDR3 sequence reads: CASSKARGTLNTEAFF. The CDR3 coding sequence is TGTGCCAGCAGCAAAGCCCGGGGTACCTTGAACACTGAAGCTTTCTTT.

The V gene is TRBV5-1, the J gene TRBJ2-1; a possible D gene is TRBD2 (5 bases). The CDR3 runs 18 residues. The V gene lost 3 bases and the J gene lost 0 bases, with 19 bases spanning the gap. Germline-derived CDR1 and CDR2 are SGHRS and YFSETQ. Here the CDR3 DNA reads TGCGCCAGCAGCTGGGTCCCTTGGACTGAAAGCTCCTACAATGAGCAGTTCTTC. Its protein product is CASSWVPWTESSYNEQFF.

V and J are TRBV11-2 and TRBJ2-1; TRBD2 matches at 14 bases. Trimming cost V 5 bases and J 0 bases; bases outside gene matches: 6. This CDR3 contains 18 residues. Germline lookup yields CDR1 SGHAT and CDR2 FQNNGV. This chain's CDR3 is CASSPPTSGRASYNEQFF. The CDR3 coding sequence is TGTGCCAGCAGCCCTCCGACTAGCGGGAGGGCCTCCTACAATGAGCAGTTCTTC. The variable domain in full, completed from reference TRBV11-2 and TRBJ2-1, reads EAGVAQSPRYKIIEKRQSVAFWCNPISGHATLYWYQQILGQGPKLLIQFQNNGVVDDSQLPKDRFSAERLKGVDSTLKIQPAKLEDSAVYLCASSPPTSGRASYNEQFFGPGTRLTVL.

This clone was seen only once. The V gene is TRBV19, the J gene TRBJ2-7; tentatively, D is TRBD1 (5 bases). V lost 10 bases and J lost 1, with 14 bases in between. Germline V CDR1 and CDR2: LNHDA, SQIVND (reference sequence). This CDR3 region has 13 residues. CDR3 in amino acids: CATLLTDSYEQYF. As DNA, the CDR3 is TGTGCCACCCTCCTGACAGATTCCTACGAGCAGTACTTC.